This T cell receptor (beta chain) was sequenced during a study of cytomegalovirus exposure and HLA in healthy donors. In the study overall: Under 85% of 350 to 400 genotyped donors fell in the Caucasian-associated ancestry cluster.

Sampled while nominally healthy, donors likely had unrecorded immune exposures. This clone was seen just once. Antigen unknown. PCR involved 60 Vbeta and 13 Jbeta primers. Data came from immunoSEQ multiplex PCR; TCRdb stores just in-frame clones and leaves some out. This table holds fewer than 200,000 clones, over 65% found once. Study-wide results and caveats: The authors later found most CMV-associated TCR beta chains appeared HLA-restricted. Using a false discovery rate of 0.05, a later analysis showed that 16,000 or so TCR beta sequences were associated with HLA alleles.

The sequence was collected from a woman in her thirties in good health and CMV-seronegative. The sample taken for sequencing was PBMCs.

CDR3 protein: CASSLGTGNENEQFF. The CDR3 DNA is TGTGCCAGCAGTCTCGGGACAGGGAATGAAAATGAGCAGTTCTTC. The chain is built from TRBV6-5 and TRBJ2-1; 9 nucleotides agree with TRBD1. Looked up from germline, CDR1 is MNHEY and CDR2 is SVGAGI. After removal of 5 bases from V and 7 bases from J, the junction contained 9 bases not matched to a gene. The CDR3 length is 15 residues.